Below, 9 T cell receptor beta chains from the same sample are listed, as sequenced in a study of blood T cell repertoires in COVID-19. The method was immunoSEQ multiplex PCR; TCRdb's version includes in-frame clones alone and lacks a portion of them. Of about 190,000 clones in the sample, more than 60% were seen once. Sequenced input: peripheral blood. The receptors come from a woman aged 50 to 65 with acute or convalescent COVID-19.

The count of this clone is one. One junction end does not reproduce the germline sequence, and a read error may be involved. V usage is TRBV5-6 and J usage is TRBJ2-3; possibly TRBD1 for D (6 bases). Germline V gene sequence: CDR1 SGHDT, CDR2 YYEEEE. The CDR3 extends over 14 amino acids. For the CDR3, the DNA is TGTGCCAGCACCTTGAGACAGGCCCCAGTCGTTTCGTATTTT. Translating it yields CASTLRQAPVVSYF.

The V and J genes are TRBV24-1 and TRBJ2-1, with 15 bases lining up with TRBD2. CDR3 length equals 19 residues. V was clipped by 3 bases and J by 5 bases; unmatched bases: 10. Germline CDR1 reads KGHDR; CDR2 reads SFDVKD. CDR3 sequence (DNA): TGTGCCACCAGTGATCCGGGACTAGCGGGAGGTAGTTTCCACAATGAGCAGTTCTTC. Its translation is CATSDPGLAGGSFHNEQFF.

This sequence joins TRBV24-1 and TRBJ1-5, with 7 bases fitting TRBD1. Looked up from germline, CDR1 is KGHDR and CDR2 is SFDVKD. This CDR3 comprises 15 residues. Losses at the gene ends were 6 bases for V and 4 bases for J; bases not matched to a gene: 8. CDR3 nucleotides: TGTGCCACCAGTTCTAAGGAGGGGGCTAATCAGCCCCAGCATTTT. This encodes CATSSKEGANQPQHF.

The V call is TRBV19, the J call TRBJ1-5, with 7 positions matching TRBD1. This CDR3 is 15 amino acids long. With 1 base clipped from V and 7 bases from J, the junction kept 7 bases outside the gene matches. Germline V lookup: CDR1 LNHDA, CDR2 SQIVND (reference sequence). CDR3: CASSIGSQGSQPQHF. DNA of the CDR3: TGTGCCAGTAGTATAGGTTCACAGGGGAGCCAGCCCCAGCATTTT.

The rearrangement joins TRBV27 to TRBJ2-1; no clear D. V lost 3 bases and J 8 bases, leaving 8 bases between the germline ends. Germline CDR1 reads MNHEY; CDR2 reads SMNVEV (reference sequence). The CDR3 spans 12 residues. In nucleotides, the CDR3 is TGTGCCAGCAGTTTTGATCCGGATGAGCAGTTCTTC. Translated, it gives CASSFDPDEQFF.

CDR3 protein: CASRSGWGIQFF. The CDR3 DNA follows: TGTGCCAGCAGGTCTGGGTGGGGCATCCAGTTCTTC. This chain joins TRBV6-5 and TRBJ2-1; D perhaps matches TRBD1 (5 bases). This CDR3 is built from 12 residues. Germline loops: CDR1 MNHEY, CDR2 SVGAGI. Deletions cut 6 bases from V and 13 bases from J, with 16 bases between.

V is TRBV2 and J is TRBJ1-1, with D possibly being TRBD1 (5 bases). This CDR3 is 14 amino acids long. CDR1 and CDR2 from the germline V gene are SNHLY and FYNNEI. The V gene lost 5 bases and the J gene lost 3 bases, with 13 bases spanning the gap. The CDR3: CASSLDTWYTEAFF. CDR3 DNA: TGTGCCAGCAGTCTGGACACCTGGTACACTGAAGCTTTCTTT.

The chain has TRBV4-3 and TRBJ2-7; a weak D match, TRBD2 (5 bases). V shed 1 base and J shed 0 bases, with 7 bases lying between them. Germline V gives CDR1 LGHNA, CDR2 YSLEER. This CDR3 comprises 14 residues. Here the CDR3 reads CASSQGTSSYEQYF. CDR3 bases: TGCGCCAGCAGCCAAGGTACTAGCTCCTACGAGCAGTACTTC.

The chain couples TRBV7-2 to TRBJ2-7, with D possibly TRBD1 on 5 matching bases. Germline V gives CDR1 SGHTA, CDR2 FQGNSA. The CDR3 is 13 amino acids. V was shortened by 4 bases and J by 2 bases, with 9 bases between the two germline ends. The CDR3, as DNA: TGTGCCAGCAGCTCAACAGGAGCCTACGAGCAGTACTTC. It translates to CASSSTGAYEQYF.